The T cell receptor (beta chain) under discussion was sequenced for a study of T cell responses to AZD1222 COVID-19 vaccine. V was pared by 0 bases and J by 0 bases, with 6 bases between. From germline, CDR1 is SGHRS and CDR2 YFSETQ. The CDR3 has 14 residues. The table came from immunoSEQ multiplex PCR; TCRdb's copy has only in-frame clones and leaves some out. The sample lists about 49,000 clones, about 80% occurring once. This chain uses TRBV5-1 with TRBJ1-1; the D is unclear. The receptor comes from an adult in good health. The input for sequencing was peripheral blood, taken on day 0 of AZD1222 vaccination. The CDR3 sequence: CASSLAQMNTEAFF. CDR3 sequence (DNA): TGCGCCAGCAGCTTGGCCCAGATGAACACTGAAGCTTTCTTT.